This passage covers 16 T cell receptor beta chains from one sample sequenced in a study of T cell responses to AZD1222 COVID-19 vaccine (TCRdb year 2021). The library was built by means of the immunoSEQ multiplex PCR assay. What TCRdb holds here is the immuneACCESS table cut down to in-frame rearrangements. Part of the clones is not present; checked against another copy, under half of the missing clones reflect an unresolved V gene, and the others are unexplained. The table for this sample lists 130,000 to 150,000 clones; 90% to 95% of them were counted only once. The top ten clonotypes cover approximately 12% of the sample. Explained via the paper, the time point label denotes: sample from adult after SARS-CoV-2 infection, after symptom onset. This specimen consisted of peripheral blood, obtained after recovery from COVID-19. The receptors come from an adult who had recovered from COVID-19.

The genes are TRBV11-2 and TRBJ1-1; possible D gene TRBD1, 6 bases. The CDR3 totals 16 residues. In germline, CDR1 is SGHAT, CDR2 FQNNGV. The V end lost 5 bases, the J end lost 1 base, and 17 bases lay between the germline ends. CDR3 nucleotide sequence: TGTGCCAGCAGCCTAGGGGCAGGGGTAAGGAACACTGAAGCTTTCTTT. Its translation is CASSLGAGVRNTEAFF.

The chain combines TRBV10-3 with TRBJ2-7; D unresolved. Trimming removed 0 bases from V and 6 bases from J, with 3 bases in between. Germline values: CDR1 ENHRY, CDR2 SYGVKD. This CDR3 contains 11 residues. CDR3 DNA sequence: TGTGCCATCAGTGAGTCTCGCGAGCAGTACTTC. This sequence encodes CAISESREQYF.

The chain combines TRBV7-9 with TRBJ2-1; tentatively, D is TRBD1 or TRBD2 (6 bases each). Germline-derived CDR1 and CDR2 are SEHNR and FQNEAQ (reference sequence). This CDR3 is 15 amino acids long. V gave up 1 base and J gave up 5 bases, with 12 bases separating them. CDR3: CASSLVGGLNNEQFF. DNA of the CDR3: TGTGCCAGCAGCTTAGTAGGGGGGCTTAACAATGAGCAGTTCTTC.

The chain uses TRBV4-1 and TRBJ2-7; maybe TRBD2 (6 bases). This CDR3 comprises 15 residues. CDR1 and CDR2 (germline): MGHRA, YSYEKL. The V end was cut by 4 bases, the J end by 3 bases, with 16 bases between. CDR3 loop: CASSLSAASVYEQYF. In nucleotides, the CDR3 is TGCGCCAGCAGCCTCTCGGCGGCTAGCGTCTACGAGCAGTACTTC.

This clone showed up just once. The chain carries TRBV6-5 and TRBJ1-5; tentatively, D is TRBD1 (5 bases). The germline gives CDR1 MNHEY, CDR2 SVGAGI. Trimming left V 3 bases short and J 4 bases short, with 13 bases between. The CDR3 sequence is 15 residues long. The CDR3, as DNA: TGTGCCAGCAGTTATCGGCAGGGTCGGAATCAGCCCCAGCATTTT. Amino acid sequence: CASSYRQGRNQPQHF.

The chain couples TRBV5-1 to TRBJ2-7, with 8 bases matching TRBD2. This CDR3 region has 15 residues. V gave up 1 base and J gave up 2 bases; unmatched junction bases: 5. CDR1 SGHRS and CDR2 YFSETQ come from the germline V gene. The CDR3 region has the DNA TGCGCCAGCAGCTTGAGACTAGCGAAACCCTACGAGCAGTACTTC. This encodes CASSLRLAKPYEQYF.

V and J are TRBV7-8 and TRBJ1-3; tentatively, D is TRBD1 (6 bases). The CDR3 is made up of 17 amino acids. Germline CDR1 reads SGHVS; CDR2 reads FQNEAQ. The V gene lost 1 base and the J gene lost 5 bases, with 18 bases spanning the gap. The CDR3 sequence is CASSLGGPFSRRNTIYF. The CDR3 DNA sequence: TGTGCCAGCAGCTTAGGGGGGCCGTTCTCCCGGCGAAACACCATATATTTT.

This clone was observed a single time. The gene calls are TRBV10-1 and TRBJ2-7, with D possibly TRBD2 on 6 matching bases. Trimming pared 6 bases from V and 2 bases from J, leaving 17 bases between. CDR3 size: 15 residues. Looked up from germline, CDR1 is WNHNN and CDR2 is SYGVQD (reference sequence). The CDR3 bases are TGCGCCAGCAGAAGCCGACTAGTCTTCCCCTACGAGCAGTACTTC. Translating gives CASRSRLVFPYEQYF.

CDR3 protein: CATTLRTGGAIEQFF. In DNA, the CDR3 is TGTGCCACCACCCTAAGGACAGGGGGCGCGATTGAGCAGTTCTTC. The V and J genes are TRBV6-5 and TRBJ2-1; 11 bases match TRBD1. CDR1 is MNHEY, CDR2 SVGAGI, per germline. CDR3 length: 15 residues. With 10 bases clipped from V and 9 bases from J, the junction kept 14 bases outside the gene matches.

CDR3 coding DNA: TGTGCCAGCAGTTACTCGAATGGCAGGCTCGAAGCTTTCTTT. It encodes CASSYSNGRLEAFF. The rearrangement uses TRBV6-5 and TRBJ1-1; D ambiguous. Germline CDR1 is MNHEY and CDR2 is SVGAGI. Trimming took off 0 bases at V and 8 bases at J, with 13 bases between the two ends. This CDR3 is built from 14 residues.

In this sample, this clone turned up once. The J gene is TRBJ2-5, the V gene TRBV28; the match to TRBD1 covers 9 bases. The junction had 7 bases not matched to a gene; V was cut back by 6 bases and J by 5 bases. Per germline, CDR1 MDHEN and CDR2 SYDVKM. The CDR3 spans 14 residues. The DNA for the CDR3 is TGTGCCAGCAGCTCGGACAGGGGAACGGAGACCCAGTACTTC. Protein sequence: CASSSDRGTETQYF.

The CDR3, as DNA: TGTGCCAGCAGTTACCGCCTGGAGACCCAGTACTTC. This codes for CASSYRLETQYF. The V and J genes are TRBV6-6 and TRBJ2-5; D gene ambiguous. V was trimmed by 2 bases and J by 5 bases, leaving 6 bases between them. From germline, CDR1 is MNHNY and CDR2 SVGAGI (reference sequence). CDR3 length equals 12 residues.

The chain couples TRBV7-9 to TRBJ2-2, with 8 bases matching TRBD2. Germline trimming cut 8 bases from V and 7 bases from J; bases unmatched to any gene: 9. CDR3 size: 14 residues. Germline V lookup: CDR1 SEHNR, CDR2 FQNEAQ (reference sequence). The CDR3 protein is CASGSAGAHGELFF. The CDR3 coding sequence is TGTGCCAGCGGGTCAGCGGGAGCCCACGGGGAGCTGTTTTTT.

This clone was observed once. V and J are TRBV6-5 and TRBJ2-7, with TRBD1 matching 8 bases. The trim removed 6 bases at V and 5 bases at J, leaving 9 bases unmatched. The germline V gene encodes CDR1 MNHEY and CDR2 SVGAGI. The CDR3 is 14 residues long. The CDR3 sequence: CASSVGQGGDEQYF. In nucleotides, the CDR3 is TGTGCCAGCAGCGTCGGACAGGGAGGAGACGAGCAGTACTTC.

The chain is built from TRBV25-1 and TRBJ1-3; D call uncertain. V was shortened by 8 bases and J by 0 bases, with 5 bases between the two germline ends. The CDR3 is made up of 12 amino acids. Germline V gene sequence: CDR1 MGHDK, CDR2 SYGVNS. The CDR3 loop reads CASGFSGNTIYF. CDR3 bases: TGTGCCAGCGGATTCTCTGGAAACACCATATATTTT.

V and J are TRBV6-5 and TRBJ1-2; perhaps TRBD1 as D (5 bases). The V end lost 2 bases, the J end lost 8 bases, and 15 bases lay between the germline ends. The CDR3 length is 14 residues. Germline V CDR1 and CDR2: MNHEY, SVGAGI. The CDR3 bases are TGTGCCAGCAGTTACATTTCGGGGGTTGGGGGCTACACCTTC. It encodes CASSYISGVGGYTF.